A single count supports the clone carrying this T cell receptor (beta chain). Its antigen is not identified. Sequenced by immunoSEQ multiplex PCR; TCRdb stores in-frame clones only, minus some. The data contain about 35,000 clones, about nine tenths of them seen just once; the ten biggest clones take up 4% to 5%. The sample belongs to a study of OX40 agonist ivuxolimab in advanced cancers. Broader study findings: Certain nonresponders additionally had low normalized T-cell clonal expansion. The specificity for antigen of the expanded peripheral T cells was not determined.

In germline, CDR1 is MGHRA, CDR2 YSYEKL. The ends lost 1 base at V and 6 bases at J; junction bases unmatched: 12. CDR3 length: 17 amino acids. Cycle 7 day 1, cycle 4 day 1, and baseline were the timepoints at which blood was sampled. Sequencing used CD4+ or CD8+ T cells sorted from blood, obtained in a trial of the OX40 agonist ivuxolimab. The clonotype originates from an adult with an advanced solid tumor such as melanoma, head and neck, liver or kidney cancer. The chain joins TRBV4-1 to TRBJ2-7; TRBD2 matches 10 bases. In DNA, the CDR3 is TGCGCCAGCAGCCAAGTCCGCCTGCCGGGACTAGCGATCGAGCAGTACTTC. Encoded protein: CASSQVRLPGLAIEQYF.